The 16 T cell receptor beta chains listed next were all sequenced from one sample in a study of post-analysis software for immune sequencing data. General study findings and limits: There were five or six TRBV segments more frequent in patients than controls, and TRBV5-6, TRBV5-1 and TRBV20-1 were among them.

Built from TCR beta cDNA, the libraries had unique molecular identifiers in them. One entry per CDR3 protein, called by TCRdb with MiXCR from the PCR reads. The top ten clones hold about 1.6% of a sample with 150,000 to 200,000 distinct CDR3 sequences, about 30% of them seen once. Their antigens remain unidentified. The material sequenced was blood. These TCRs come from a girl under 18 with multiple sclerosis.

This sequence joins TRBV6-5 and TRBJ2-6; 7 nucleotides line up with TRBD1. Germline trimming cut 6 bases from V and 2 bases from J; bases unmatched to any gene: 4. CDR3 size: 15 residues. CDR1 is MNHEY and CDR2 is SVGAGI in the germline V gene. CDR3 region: CASSHGQAGANVLTF. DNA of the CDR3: TGTGCCAGCAGCCATGGACAGGCTGGGGCCAACGTCCTGACTTTC.

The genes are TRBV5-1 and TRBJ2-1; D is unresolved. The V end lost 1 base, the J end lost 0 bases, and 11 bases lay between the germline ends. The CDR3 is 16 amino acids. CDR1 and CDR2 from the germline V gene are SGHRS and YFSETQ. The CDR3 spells CASSLKGVRSYNEQFF. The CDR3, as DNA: TGCGCCAGCAGCTTGAAAGGCGTTCGCTCCTACAATGAGCAGTTCTTC. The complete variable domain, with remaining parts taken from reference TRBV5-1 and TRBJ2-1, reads KAGVTQTPRYLIKTRGQQVTLSCSPISGHRSVSWYQQTPGQGLQFLFEYFSETQRNKGNFPGRFSGRQFSNSRSEMNVSTLELGDSALYLCASSLKGVRSYNEQFFGPGTRLTVL.

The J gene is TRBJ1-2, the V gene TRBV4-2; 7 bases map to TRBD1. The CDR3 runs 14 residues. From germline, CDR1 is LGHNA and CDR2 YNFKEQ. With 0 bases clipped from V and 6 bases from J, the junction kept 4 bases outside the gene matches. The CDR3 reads CASSQDQTGHGYTF. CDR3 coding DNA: TGTGCCAGCAGCCAAGACCAGACAGGGCATGGCTACACCTTC.

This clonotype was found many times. Here the CDR3 reads CASSGAEMYEQYF. The CDR3 nucleotides read TGTGCCAGCAGTGGGGCAGAGATGTACGAGCAGTACTTC. The V call is TRBV6-6, the J call TRBJ2-7; D is possibly TRBD1 (5 bases). The length of the CDR3 is 13 residues. The V gene's germline CDR1 is MNHNY and CDR2 SVGAGI (reference sequence). The ends were cut back, 5 bases at V and 4 bases at J, with 12 bases in the middle.

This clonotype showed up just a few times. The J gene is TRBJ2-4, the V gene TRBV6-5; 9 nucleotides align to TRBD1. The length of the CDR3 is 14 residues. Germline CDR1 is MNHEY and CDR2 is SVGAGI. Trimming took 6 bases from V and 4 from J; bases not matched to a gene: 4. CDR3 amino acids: CASSRGQGKNIQYF. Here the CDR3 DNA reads TGTGCCAGCAGCCGGGGACAGGGTAAAAACATTCAGTACTTC.

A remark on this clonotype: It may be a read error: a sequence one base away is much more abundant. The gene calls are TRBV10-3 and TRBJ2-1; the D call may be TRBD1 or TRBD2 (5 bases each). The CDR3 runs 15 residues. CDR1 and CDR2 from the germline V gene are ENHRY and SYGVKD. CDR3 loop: CAIRGTSSSYNGQFF. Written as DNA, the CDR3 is TGTGCCATCAGGGGGACCTCGAGCTCCTACAATGGGCAGTTCTTC.

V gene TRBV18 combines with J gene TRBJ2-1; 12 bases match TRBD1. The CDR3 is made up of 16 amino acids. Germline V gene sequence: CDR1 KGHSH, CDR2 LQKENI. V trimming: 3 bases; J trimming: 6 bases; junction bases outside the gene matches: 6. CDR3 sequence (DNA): TGTGCCAGCTCACCGCCGGGGACAGGGGGCCTCAATGAGCAGTTCTTC. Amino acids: CASSPPGTGGLNEQFF.

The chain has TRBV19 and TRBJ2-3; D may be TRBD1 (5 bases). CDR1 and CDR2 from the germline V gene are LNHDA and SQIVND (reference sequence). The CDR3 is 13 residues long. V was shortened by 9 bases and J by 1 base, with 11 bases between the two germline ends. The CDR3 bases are TGTGCCAGGACCATAGGGGGCACAGATACGCAGTATTTT. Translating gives CARTIGGTDTQYF.

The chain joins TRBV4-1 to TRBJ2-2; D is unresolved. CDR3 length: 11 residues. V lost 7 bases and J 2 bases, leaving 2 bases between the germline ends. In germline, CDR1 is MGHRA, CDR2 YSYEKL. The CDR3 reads CASTNTGELFF. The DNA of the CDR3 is TGCGCCAGCACTAACACCGGGGAGCTGTTTTTT.

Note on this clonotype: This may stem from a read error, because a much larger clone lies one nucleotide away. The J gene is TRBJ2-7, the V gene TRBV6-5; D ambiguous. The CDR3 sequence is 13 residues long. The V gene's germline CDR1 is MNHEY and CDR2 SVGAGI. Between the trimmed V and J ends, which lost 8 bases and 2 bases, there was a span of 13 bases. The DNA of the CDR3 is TGTGCCAGCGGCCTCAGCGAACCCTACGAGCAGTACTTC. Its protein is CASGLSEPYEQYF.

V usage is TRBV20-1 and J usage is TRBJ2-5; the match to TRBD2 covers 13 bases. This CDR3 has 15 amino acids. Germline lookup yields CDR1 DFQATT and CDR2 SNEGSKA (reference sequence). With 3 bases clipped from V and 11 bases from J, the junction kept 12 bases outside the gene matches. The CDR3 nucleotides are TGCAGTGCTAGTCGGACTAGCGGGAGAGGAGATGAGCAGTACTTC. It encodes CSASRTSGRGDEQYF.

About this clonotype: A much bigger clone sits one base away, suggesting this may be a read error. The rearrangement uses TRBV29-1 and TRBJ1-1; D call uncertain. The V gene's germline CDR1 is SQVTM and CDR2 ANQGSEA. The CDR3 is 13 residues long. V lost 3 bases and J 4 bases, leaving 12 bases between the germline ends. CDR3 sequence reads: CSVDAVLGTEAFF. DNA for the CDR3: TGCAGCGTTGATGCGGTCTTGGGCACTGAAGCTTTCTTT.

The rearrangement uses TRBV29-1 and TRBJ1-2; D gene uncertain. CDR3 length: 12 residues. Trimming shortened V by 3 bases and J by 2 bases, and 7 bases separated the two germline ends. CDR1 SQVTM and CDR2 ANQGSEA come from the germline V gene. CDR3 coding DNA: TGCAGCGTTGATGATAGGAACTATGGCTACACCTTC. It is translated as CSVDDRNYGYTF.

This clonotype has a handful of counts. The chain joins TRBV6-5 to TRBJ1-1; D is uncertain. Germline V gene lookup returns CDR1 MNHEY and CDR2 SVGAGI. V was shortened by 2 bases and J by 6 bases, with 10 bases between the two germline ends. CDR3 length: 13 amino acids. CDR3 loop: CASSYQSLAEAFF. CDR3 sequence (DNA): TGTGCCAGCAGTTACCAATCCCTTGCTGAAGCTTTCTTT.

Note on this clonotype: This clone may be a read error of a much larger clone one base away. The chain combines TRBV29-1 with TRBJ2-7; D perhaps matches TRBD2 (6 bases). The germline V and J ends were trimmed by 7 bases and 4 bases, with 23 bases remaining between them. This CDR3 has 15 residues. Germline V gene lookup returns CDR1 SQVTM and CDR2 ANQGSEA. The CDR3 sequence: CSAGGEAGNSYEQYF. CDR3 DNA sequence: TGCAGCGCCGGAGGGGAGGCAGGGAACAGTTACGAGCAGTACTTC.

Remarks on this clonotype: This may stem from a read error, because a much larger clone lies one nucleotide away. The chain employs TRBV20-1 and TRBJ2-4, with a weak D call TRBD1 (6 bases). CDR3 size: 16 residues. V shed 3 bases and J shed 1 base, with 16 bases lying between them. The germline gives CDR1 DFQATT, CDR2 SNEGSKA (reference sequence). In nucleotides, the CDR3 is TGCAGTGCTAGCGGGCAGGGGAGCCTGGCCAAAAACATTCAGTACTTC. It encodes CSASGQGSLAKNIQYF.